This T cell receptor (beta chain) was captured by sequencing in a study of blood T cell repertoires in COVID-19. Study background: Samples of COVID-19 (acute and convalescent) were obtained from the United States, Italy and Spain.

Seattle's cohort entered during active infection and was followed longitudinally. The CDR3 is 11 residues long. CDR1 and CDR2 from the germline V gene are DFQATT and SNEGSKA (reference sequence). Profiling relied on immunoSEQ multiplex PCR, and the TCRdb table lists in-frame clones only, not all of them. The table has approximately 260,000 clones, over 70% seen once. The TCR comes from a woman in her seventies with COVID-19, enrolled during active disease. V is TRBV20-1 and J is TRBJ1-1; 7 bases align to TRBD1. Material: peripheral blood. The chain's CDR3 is CEGQMNTEAFF. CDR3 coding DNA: TGCGAGGGACAGATGAACACTGAAGCTTTCTTT.